The 3 T cell receptor beta chains given below trace back to one sample, sequenced in a study of T cells in Graves' hyperthyroidism and ophthalmopathy. Amplification targeted TCR beta CDR3 regions from RNA transcripts. HTBI primers were employed in a first-round RT-PCR of the TCR CDR3. TCRdb reprocessed the multiplex PCR reads via MiXCR and lists one record per CDR3 protein. The table includes approximately 210,000 distinct CDR3 sequences, 15% to 20% detected once. Source material: blood. The receptors stem from a man aged 50 to 60 with Graves' hyperthyroidism.

This chain links TRBV5-1 with TRBJ2-1, with 14 bases that match TRBD2. This CDR3 is 16 amino acids long. Unmatched junction bases numbered 7, after V lost 4 bases and J lost 7 bases. Germline loops: CDR1 SGHRS, CDR2 YFSETQ. CDR3 coding DNA: TGCGCCAGCAGCCCGGGACTAGCGGGAGTTGTGAATGAGCAGTTCTTC. Translated, it gives CASSPGLAGVVNEQFF. Combining the CDR3 with reference TRBV5-1 and TRBJ2-1 gives the whole variable domain KAGVTQTPRYLIKTRGQQVTLSCSPISGHRSVSWYQQTPGQGLQFLFEYFSETQRNKGNFPGRFSGRQFSNSRSEMNVSTLELGDSALYLCASSPGLAGVVNEQFFGPGTRLTVL.

The chain joins TRBV10-3 to TRBJ2-2; 10 bases map to TRBD1. V trimming: 7 bases; J trimming: 6 bases; junction bases outside the gene matches: 5. Germline CDR1 ENHRY, CDR2 SYGVKD. The CDR3 length is 14 residues. CDR3 bases: TGTGCCATCAAGACAGGGGGCGACCCCGGGGAGCTGTTTTTT. Its translation: CAIKTGGDPGELFF.

This clonotype showed up just a few times. The chain is built from TRBV18 and TRBJ2-1; D gene unclear. The CDR3 totals 14 residues. Trimming cost V 2 bases and J 5 bases, with 10 bases left between them. Germline CDR1 KGHSH, CDR2 LQKENI. The CDR3 bases are TGTGCCAGCTCACCATCGGCCCTTAACAATGAGCAGTTCTTC. Its translation is CASSPSALNNEQFF. Together with reference TRBV18 and TRBJ2-1, the CDR3 gives the full variable domain: NAGVMQNPRHLVRRRGQEARLRCSPMKGHSHVYWYRQLPEEGLKFMVYLQKENIIDESGMPKERFSAEFPKEGPSILRIQQVVRGDSAAYFCASSPSALNNEQFFGPGTRLTVL.